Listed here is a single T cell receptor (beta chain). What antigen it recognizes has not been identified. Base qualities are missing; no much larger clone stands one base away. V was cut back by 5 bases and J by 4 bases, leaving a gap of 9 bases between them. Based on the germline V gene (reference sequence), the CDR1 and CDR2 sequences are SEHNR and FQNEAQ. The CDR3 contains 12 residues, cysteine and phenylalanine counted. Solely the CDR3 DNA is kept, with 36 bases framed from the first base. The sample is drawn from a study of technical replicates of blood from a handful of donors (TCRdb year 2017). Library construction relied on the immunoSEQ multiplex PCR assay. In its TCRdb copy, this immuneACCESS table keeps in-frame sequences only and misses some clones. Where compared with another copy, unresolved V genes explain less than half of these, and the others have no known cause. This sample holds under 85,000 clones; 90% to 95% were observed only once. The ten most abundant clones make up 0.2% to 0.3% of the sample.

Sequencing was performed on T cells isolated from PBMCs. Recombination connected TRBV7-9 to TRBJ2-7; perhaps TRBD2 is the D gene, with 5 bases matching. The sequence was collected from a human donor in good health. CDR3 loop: CASSPGSYEQYF. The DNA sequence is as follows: TGTGCCAGCAGCCCGGGGTCTTACGAGCAGTACTTC.